The T cell receptor beta chain described here comes from a study of cytomegalovirus exposure and HLA in healthy donors. General observations from the study: Trimming of TCR beta V- and J-genes showed a link, identified in a later analysis, to a missense DCLRE1C variant. A later analysis reported that several of the most significant clusters appeared to be linked to common viral pathogens, among them Epstein-Barr virus.

The CDR3 runs 13 residues. V was cut by 5 bases and J by 0 bases, with 6 bases left in between. Germline lookup yields CDR1 SEHNR and CDR2 FQNEAQ (reference sequence). PCR used 60 Vbeta primers and 13 Jbeta primers. Per the original data handling: Unique TCR beta chains numbered roughly 83 million in a later analysis, with around 11 million shared. Profiled with immunoSEQ multiplex PCR; TCRdb holds only in-frame clones, not every one. V and J calls and clone size follow that table, whereas D and trimming were derived from the DNA. This sample has around 200,000 clones, with 74% found just once. With respect to this clone: Its antigen remains unknown.

This chain uses TRBV7-9 with TRBJ2-3; D is uncertain. This receptor was taken from a woman aged 25 to 39 in good health and CMV-seropositive. The specimen sequenced was PBMCs. CDR3 nucleotides: TGTGCCAGCAGCGCGCCTAGCACAGATACGCAGTATTTT. Its protein is CASSAPSTDTQYF.